This T cell receptor (beta chain) comes out of a study of cytomegalovirus exposure and HLA in healthy donors. The V gene's germline CDR1 is GTSNPN and CDR2 SVGIG (reference sequence). This CDR3 has 14 amino acids. V lost 0 bases, J lost 3 bases, and 10 bases lay in between. Separate from the roughly 700-subject first cohort was the 120-subject validation cohort, to which the donors belonged. Sequenced by immunoSEQ multiplex PCR; TCRdb stores in-frame clones only, minus some. The sample lists fewer than 250,000 clones, around nine tenths seen once, with roughly 2.5% in the top ten. The sample holds one count of this clone. No antigen is known for it. Overall study results and limits: Specificity of three CMV-associated chains for CMV antigens was verified in vitro. Reports credit the classifier with highly specific, highly sensitive diagnosis of cytomegalovirus status. The finding came from a later analysis; first-cohort TCR clusters tended to co-occur in the roughly 110 validation repertoires.

The receptor was derived from a man aged 18 to 30 in good health and CMV-seronegative. The sequencing input was PBMCs. The rearrangement joins TRBV30 to TRBJ2-3; D is perhaps TRBD2 (5 bases). Written as DNA, the CDR3 is TGTGCCTGGAGTGTTTCCGGGATGACAGATACGCAGTATTTT. It codes for CAWSVSGMTDTQYF.